These 5 T cell receptor beta chains share one sample of origin, sequenced in a study of blood T cell repertoires in COVID-19. Generated by immunoSEQ multiplex PCR, the TCRdb table keeps only in-frame clones and is missing some. Among around 250,000 clones listed, approximately 91% were seen once. Source material: PBMCs or T cells enriched from blood (not recorded which). The receptor set was obtained from a human donor in a cohort exposed to, infected with or recovered from COVID-19 (not recorded which). The donor label of this sample is uncertain.

V usage is TRBV9 and J usage is TRBJ2-1; D unclear. The CDR3 totals 14 residues. CDR1 is SGDLS and CDR2 is YYNGEE in the germline V gene. Trimming shortened V by 3 bases and J by 8 bases, and 15 bases separated the two germline ends. CDR3 DNA: TGTGCCAGCAGCGCGGGTTTCAGACCCCATGAGCAGTTCTTC. It yields the protein CASSAGFRPHEQFF.

The rearrangement uses TRBV19 and TRBJ1-6, with D perhaps TRBD1 (5 bases). CDR3 length: 16 amino acids. Trimming left V 7 bases short and J 7 bases short, with 20 bases between. The germline V gene encodes CDR1 LNHDA and CDR2 SQIVND (reference sequence). The CDR3 DNA reads as TGTGCCAGTACCGCGAATCCAAGGGGTGGAAATTCACCCCTCCACTTT. Translation gives CASTANPRGGNSPLHF.

As DNA, the CDR3 is TGTGCCAGCAGTTTATCCCCGCTAGCGTCGGAGTTCTTC. Amino acids: CASSLSPLASEFF. The V gene is TRBV27, the J gene TRBJ2-1, with D possibly TRBD2 on 6 matching bases. Germline V gives CDR1 MNHEY, CDR2 SMNVEV (reference sequence). The length of the CDR3 is 13 residues. V lost 0 bases to trimming and J lost 14 bases, with 14 bases between them.

The V and J genes are TRBV30 and TRBJ2-1; 7 bases are shared with TRBD2. This CDR3 is built from 15 residues. J lost 4 bases, V lost 5 bases, and 11 bases had no gene match. Germline V gene data show CDR1 as GTSNPN and CDR2 as SVGIG (reference sequence). The CDR3 DNA reads as TGTGCCTGGGGGGACCGGGACTATTTATACAATGAGCAGTTCTTC. Amino acid sequence: CAWGDRDYLYNEQFF.

This clone came up a few times. V and J are TRBV25-1 and TRBJ1-6; TRBD1 agrees at 7 bases. V was clipped by 4 bases and J by 14 bases; unmatched bases: 8. Germline-derived CDR1 and CDR2 are MGHDK and SYGVNS. This CDR3 spans 13 amino acids. CDR3 nucleotides: TGTGCCAGCAGTGGACAGAAGGGGGCCTCCCTCCACTTT. Translated: CASSGQKGASLHF.